One sample yielded the 10 T cell receptor beta chains listed below, sequenced in a study of blood T cell repertoires in COVID-19. Data came from immunoSEQ multiplex PCR; TCRdb stores just in-frame clones and leaves some out. Of roughly 190,000 clones listed, around four fifths are singletons. The sequencing sample was made of peripheral blood. The origin of the receptors is a woman aged 70-85 years with COVID-19, enrolled during active disease.

This rearrangement joins TRBV27 to TRBJ2-1; TRBD2 aligns across 11 bases. J was trimmed by 4 bases and V by 5 bases; bases with no gene match: 7. In germline, CDR1 is MNHEY, CDR2 SMNVEV (reference sequence). The CDR3 consists of 16 residues. CDR3 in amino acids: CASSPTGTSGYNEQFF. The CDR3 DNA sequence: TGTGCCAGCAGTCCAACCGGGACTAGCGGATACAATGAGCAGTTCTTC.

This clone was observed once. This specimen includes other DNA sequences encoding the same CDR3. V is TRBV18 and J is TRBJ1-1; no reliable D call. There are 13 residues in the CDR3. Looked up from germline, CDR1 is KGHSH and CDR2 is LQKENI. The V and J ends lost 3 bases and 2 bases respectively, with 7 bases between them. In DNA form, the CDR3 reads TGTGCCAGCTCACCTGGGCTAAACACTGAAGCTTTCTTT. It encodes CASSPGLNTEAFF. The full variable domain, with the rest looked up from reference TRBV18 and TRBJ1-1, is NAGVMQNPRHLVRRRGQEARLRCSPMKGHSHVYWYRQLPEEGLKFMVYLQKENIIDESGMPKERFSAEFPKEGPSILRIQQVVRGDSAAYFCASSPGLNTEAFFGQGTRLTVV.

This sequence joins TRBV29-1 and TRBJ2-4; 7 bases match TRBD1. CDR1 is SQVTM, CDR2 ANQGSEA, per germline. The V and J ends lost 7 bases and 0 bases, in that order; junction bases with no gene match: 6. The CDR3 is 14 residues long. The CDR3 reads CSAADRLAKNIQYF. The DNA for the CDR3 is TGCAGCGCTGCGGACAGGTTAGCCAAAAACATTCAGTACTTC. Combining the CDR3 with reference TRBV29-1 and TRBJ2-4 gives the whole variable domain SAVISQKPSRDICQRGTSLTIQCQVDSQVTMMFWYRQQPGQSLTLIATANQGSEATYESGFVIDKFPISRPNLTFSTLTVSNMSPEDSSIYLCSAADRLAKNIQYFGAGTRLSVL.

This chain joins TRBV19 and TRBJ1-1, with a possible D match to TRBD1 (5 bases). This CDR3 has 15 amino acids. V lost 6 bases and J 5 bases, leaving 19 bases between the germline ends. CDR1 is LNHDA, CDR2 SQIVND, per germline (reference sequence). CDR3: CASSRVGGRGTEAFF. The CDR3 nucleotides read TGTGCCAGTAGCAGAGTTGGGGGGAGAGGTACTGAAGCTTTCTTT.

This clone was found once. The rearrangement joins TRBV7-6 to TRBJ2-1, with TRBD2 matching 9 bases. This CDR3 region has 16 residues. Germline CDR1 reads SGHVS; CDR2 reads FNYEAQ. V lost 4 bases, J lost 0 bases, and 4 bases stayed unmatched. CDR3 sequence: CASSYLSGSSYNEQFF. The CDR3 nucleotides are TGTGCCAGCAGCTATCTTAGCGGGAGCTCCTACAATGAGCAGTTCTTC.

This clone came up a few times. The chain employs TRBV19 and TRBJ1-1; TRBD1 might be the D (5 bases). CDR1 is LNHDA, CDR2 SQIVND, per germline (reference sequence). With 5 bases removed from V and 4 bases from J, the gap between germline ends came to 14 bases. The CDR3 runs 14 residues. In nucleotides, the CDR3 is TGTGCCAGTAGTTCCTCGGCGGGGGGCACTGAAGCTTTCTTT. It yields the protein CASSSSAGGTEAFF. Using reference TRBV19 and TRBJ1-1 for the parts outside the CDR3, the full variable domain is DGGITQSPKYLFRKEGQNVTLSCEQNLNHDAMYWYRQDPGQGLRLIYYSQIVNDFQKGDIAEGYSVSREKKESFPLTVTSAQKNPTAFYLCASSSSAGGTEAFFGQGTRLTVV.

This sequence joins TRBV4-1 and TRBJ2-3; 10 bases are a match to TRBD2. V lost 5 bases to trimming and J lost 4 bases; unmatched junction nucleotides: 9. The CDR3 totals 16 residues. Per the germline V gene, CDR1 is MGHRA and CDR2 is YSYEKL. The CDR3 DNA sequence: TGCGCCAGCAGCTCATCTAGCGGGAGAGGGGCAGATACGCAGTATTTT. Translating gives CASSSSSGRGADTQYF.

The rearrangement joins TRBV5-8 to TRBJ2-1; unclear D gene. V was clipped by 0 bases and J by 5 bases, with 9 bases between them. The CDR3 loop spans 14 amino acids. The germline CDR1 and CDR2 sequences are SGHTS and YDEGEE. CDR3 loop: CASSLGQINNEQFF. CDR3 bases: TGTGCCAGCAGCTTGGGTCAGATAAACAATGAGCAGTTCTTC.

This clone was counted once. The V call is TRBV5-1, the J call TRBJ2-5; D gene uncertain. Germline V gene lookup returns CDR1 SGHRS and CDR2 YFSETQ. The CDR3 covers 11 residues. V was clipped by 2 bases and J by 4 bases, with 3 bases between them. The CDR3 nucleotides are TGCGCCAGCAGCTTCGTAGAGACCCAGTACTTC. It encodes CASSFVETQYF. The complete variable domain, with remaining parts taken from reference TRBV5-1 and TRBJ2-5, reads KAGVTQTPRYLIKTRGQQVTLSCSPISGHRSVSWYQQTPGQGLQFLFEYFSETQRNKGNFPGRFSGRQFSNSRSEMNVSTLELGDSALYLCASSFVETQYFGPGTRLLVL.

This clone was observed a handful of times. V usage is TRBV19 and J usage is TRBJ1-2; D is unresolved. The CDR3 sequence is 10 residues long. Germline V gene lookup returns CDR1 LNHDA and CDR2 SQIVND (reference sequence). The CDR3, as DNA: TGTGCTGCAGGAGGTTCTCGCTACACCTTC. It codes for CAAGGSRYTF.